In its sample, the clone carrying this T cell receptor (beta chain) was seen many times. What it binds is unknown. The V end was cut by 6 bases, the J end by 0 bases, with 8 bases between. Looked up from germline, CDR1 is SNHLY and CDR2 is FYNNEI. The CDR3 is made up of 13 amino acids. This entry belongs to a study of Graves' ophthalmopathy and Graves' hyperthyroidism. Study-level findings and limits: In blood, most expanded thyroid clonotypes above 0.001 frequency were also detected. Using a 13-signature model, the authors split ophthalmopathy from stable hyperthyroidism, with roughly 88% sensitivity and roughly 80% specificity.

RNA transcripts served as template for amplifying TCR beta CDR3 sequences. A first-round RT-PCR used HTBI primers, followed by a second-round multiplex PCR. MiXCR, run by TCRdb on the multiplex PCR reads, gives a single entry per CDR3 protein. The table has just over 600,000 distinct CDR3 sequences, about 20% seen once. Hyperthyroidism showing no ophthalmopathy within 18 months of follow-up was stable. The sequencing input was peripheral blood. This sequence was found in a woman under 30 with stable Graves' hyperthyroidism. Some clones in this sample may be carry-over from other donors' samples. The chain has TRBV2 and TRBJ2-5, with D possibly matching TRBD2 (5 bases). For the CDR3, the DNA is TGTGCCAGCAGGGGCGGGTACCAAGAGACCCAGTACTTC. It translates to CASRGGYQETQYF.